This TCR beta chain originates from a study of blood T cells in healthy people across ages. J gave up 14 bases and V 5 bases, and 8 bases lay outside the gene matches. This CDR3 region has 12 residues. Germline CDR1 is SEHNR and CDR2 is FQNEAQ (reference sequence). The use of a sample-barcoded 5' primer and a J-beta primer mix characterized a second PCR of 7 to 11 cycles. TCRdb called the 5' RACE reads again in MiXCR, with one record for every CDR3 protein. The sample carries some 1.5 million distinct CDR3 sequences, about 30% recorded once. General study results and limits: Diversity figures derived from one million T cells were judged to underestimate the true value. While age rose, TCR beta diversity per million T cells dropped in a roughly linear way.

Of note for this clonotype: What it recognizes is unknown.

The chain couples TRBV7-9 to TRBJ2-1, with 8 bases fitting TRBD2. The receptor was isolated from a woman under 40 in good health. The sample was blood. The CDR3 DNA is TGTGCCAGCAGCATCAAGCGGGAGAGGGAGTTCTTC. Its translation: CASSIKREREFF. The complete variable domain, with remaining parts taken from reference TRBV7-9 and TRBJ2-1, reads DTGVSQNPRHKITKRGQNVTFRCDPISEHNRLYWYRQTLGQGPEFLTYFQNEAQLEKSRLLSDRFSAERPKGSFSTLEIQRTEQGDSAMYLCASSIKREREFFGPGTRLTVL.